This entry lists 26 T cell receptor beta chains sequenced from one sample in a study of CD8+ T cells in alopecia areata. Following extraction, RNA underwent reverse transcription to cDNA, which served as the sequencing template. Generated by immunoSEQ multiplex PCR, the TCRdb table keeps only in-frame clones and is missing some. The sample includes under 200,000 clones, 55% to 75% of them seen just once. Specified treatment: oral pan-JAK inhibitor, 5-10 mg twice daily. The sample was CD4+ T cells sorted from blood, taken at week 24, from a patient treated with tofacitinib. These receptor sequences come from a human donor with alopecia areata.

In its sample, this clone was seen once. This chain uses TRBV23-1 with TRBJ2-4, with D possibly TRBD1 on 5 matching bases. TRBV23-1 is known as an ORF, though its function is uncertain. This CDR3 comprises 17 residues. With 6 bases removed from V and 0 bases from J, the gap between germline ends came to 18 bases. The CDR3 nucleotides read TGCGCCAGCAGCTACCAGGACAATTCAATAGCCAAAAACATTCAGTACTTC. Its translation is CASSYQDNSIAKNIQYF.

V gene TRBV6-1 combines with J gene TRBJ2-7; tentative D call: TRBD2 (5 bases). The CDR3 runs to 15 residues. Per the germline V gene, CDR1 is MNHNS and CDR2 is SASEGT. Between the trimmed V and J ends, which lost 3 bases and 5 bases, there was a span of 17 bases. The CDR3 nucleotides read TGTGCCAGCAGTGAGCCGGTCGAGGGCAGTAACGAGCAGTACTTC. It translates to CASSEPVEGSNEQYF.

J is TRBJ2-7 and V is TRBV6-1, with D perhaps TRBD1 or TRBD2 (5 bases each). The germline gives CDR1 MNHNS, CDR2 SASEGT. The CDR3 extends over 15 amino acids. Between the trimmed V and J ends, which lost 8 bases and 3 bases, there was a span of 20 bases. Here the CDR3 DNA reads TGTGCCAGCTTGGGAGACAGTCATGCAGACTACGAGCAGTACTTC. Protein sequence: CASLGDSHADYEQYF.

Concerning this clone: Compared with germline, one end of the junction differs, possibly owing to a read error. CDR3: CSVELLGLASNGQFF. The CDR3 coding sequence is TGCAGCGTTGAACTTCTGGGACTAGCCTCAAATGGGCAGTTCTTC. The chain uses TRBV29-1 and TRBJ2-1, with 9 bases matching TRBD2. Germline-derived CDR1 and CDR2 are SQVTM and ANQGSEA. This CDR3 has 15 amino acids.

This chain links TRBV2 with TRBJ2-2; no clear D gene. Germline V gene sequence: CDR1 SNHLY, CDR2 FYNNEI. V dropped 4 bases and J dropped 3 bases, with 3 bases sitting between them. This CDR3 region has 12 residues. The CDR3 spells CASSGDTGELFF. As DNA, the CDR3 is TGTGCCAGCAGTGGCGACACCGGGGAGCTGTTTTTT.

The chain combines TRBV30 with TRBJ1-2; TRBD1 is a possible D gene (6 bases). CDR3 size: 12 residues. Germline loops: CDR1 GTSNPN, CDR2 SVGIG (reference sequence). Trimming took off 5 bases at V and 8 bases at J, with 15 bases between the two ends. Here the CDR3 DNA reads TGTGCCTGGGGGGACACCCCTACGGGCTACACCTTC. Translating gives CAWGDTPTGYTF.

This clone was counted a single time. The rearrangement uses TRBV6-5 and TRBJ1-2; no clear D. The V gene's germline CDR1 is MNHEY and CDR2 SVGAGI. This CDR3 spans 15 amino acids. The V and J ends lost 4 bases and 0 bases respectively, with 12 bases between them. CDR3 sequence reads: CASSWSQTANYGYTF. CDR3 coding DNA: TGTGCCAGCAGTTGGTCCCAGACCGCTAACTATGGCTACACCTTC.

This clone was detected once. The chain carries TRBV5-1 and TRBJ2-3; D perhaps matches TRBD1 (5 bases). CDR3 length: 14 residues. V lost 0 bases to trimming and J lost 2 bases, with 7 bases between them. Germline V gene sequence: CDR1 SGHRS, CDR2 YFSETQ. The CDR3 sequence is CASSLEGPTDTQYF. The CDR3 coding sequence is TGCGCCAGCAGCTTGGAGGGGCCCACAGATACGCAGTATTTT.

The gene calls are TRBV6-1 and TRBJ2-3, with 14 nucleotides matching TRBD2. The CDR3 contains 15 residues. Germline-derived CDR1 and CDR2 are MNHNS and SASEGT. V dropped 8 bases and J dropped 5; count of bases not matched to a gene: 6. CDR3 amino acids: CASGRLAGGQDTQYF. CDR3 coding DNA: TGTGCCAGCGGGAGACTAGCGGGGGGGCAAGATACGCAGTATTTT.

V is TRBV15 and J is TRBJ2-5; D call uncertain. The length of the CDR3 is 15 residues. Germline CDR1 LNHNV, CDR2 YYDKDF (reference sequence). Trimming removed 0 bases from V and 3 bases from J, with 11 bases in between. CDR3 coding DNA: TGTGCCACCAGCAGAGAGAGAAGGGTGGAAGAGACCCAGTACTTC. This gives the protein CATSRERRVEETQYF.

The V gene is TRBV30, the J gene TRBJ1-5; unclear D gene. Germline values: CDR1 GTSNPN, CDR2 SVGIG (reference sequence). The CDR3 covers 16 residues. The V gene lost 2 bases and the J gene lost 1 base, with 15 bases spanning the gap. The chain's CDR3 is CAWSPLRGVSNQPQHF. DNA for the CDR3: TGTGCCTGGAGTCCACTTCGGGGAGTAAGCAATCAGCCCCAGCATTTT.

The chain combines TRBV4-1 with TRBJ1-2; D is ambiguous. The CDR3 spans 11 residues. Trimming took off 4 bases at V and 6 bases at J, with 6 bases between the two ends. Per the germline V gene, CDR1 is MGHRA and CDR2 is YSYEKL. This CDR3 is CASSRNNGYTF. The CDR3 nucleotides are TGCGCCAGCAGCCGAAATAATGGCTACACCTTC.

In its sample, this clone was seen once. The chain links TRBV25-1 to TRBJ2-1, with D tentatively TRBD2 (6 bases). The length of the CDR3 is 15 residues. Germline V gene lookup returns CDR1 MGHDK and CDR2 SYGVNS. V was pared by 0 bases and J by 5 bases, with 11 bases between. The CDR3 region has the DNA TGTGCCAGCAGTGAATATAGCGGAGAACACAATGAGCAGTTCTTC. It encodes CASSEYSGEHNEQFF.

The J gene is TRBJ2-7, the V gene TRBV5-1, with a possible D match to TRBD1 (5 bases). The CDR3 spans 15 residues. The germline gives CDR1 SGHRS, CDR2 YFSETQ. Deletions cut 0 bases from V and 4 bases from J, with 14 bases between. The CDR3 DNA reads TGCGCCAGCAGCTTGGTTGCAGGGAATCCTTACGAGCAGTACTTC. This sequence encodes CASSLVAGNPYEQYF.

This rearrangement joins TRBV5-1 to TRBJ1-6, with 10 bases that match TRBD1. V lost 4 bases and J lost 10; bases outside the gene matches: 5. There are 14 residues in the CDR3. Germline V gene lookup returns CDR1 SGHRS and CDR2 YFSETQ. CDR3 in amino acids: CASSPGQGRSPLHF. The CDR3 nucleotides are TGCGCCAGCAGCCCGGGACAGGGGAGATCACCCCTCCACTTT.

This sequence joins TRBV29-1 and TRBJ2-3; D may match TRBD1 or TRBD2 (5 bases each). Deletions cut 6 bases from V and 0 bases from J, with 19 bases between. The CDR3 is made up of 16 amino acids. Germline-derived CDR1 and CDR2 are SQVTM and ANQGSEA. CDR3 DNA: TGCAGCGTCCTAATGCGGGTCTCAGGGAGCACAGATACGCAGTATTTT. Residues: CSVLMRVSGSTDTQYF.

The chain has TRBV4-1 and TRBJ2-7; 7 nucleotides agree with TRBD2. CDR3 size: 14 residues. Germline values: CDR1 MGHRA, CDR2 YSYEKL. J lost 7 bases, V lost 0 bases, and 6 bases had no gene match. The CDR3 coding sequence is TGCGCCAGCAGCCAAGATTGGGGAGGGAGAGAGCAGTACTTC. It codes for CASSQDWGGREQYF.

The chain has TRBV7-9 and TRBJ1-1; D unclear. CDR1 and CDR2 (germline): SEHNR, FQNEAQ (reference sequence). Trimming stripped 1 base from V and 6 bases from J, with 12 bases between. This CDR3 is built from 14 residues. CDR3 coding DNA: TGTGCCAGCAGCTTAGGTGAAGTAAACGCTGAAGCTTTCTTT. Residues: CASSLGEVNAEAFF. Together with reference TRBV7-9 and TRBJ1-1, the CDR3 gives the full variable domain: DTGVSQNPRHKITKRGQNVTFRCDPISEHNRLYWYRQTLGQGPEFLTYFQNEAQLEKSRLLSDRFSAERPKGSFSTLEIQRTEQGDSAMYLCASSLGEVNAEAFFGQGTRLTVV.

This clone was seen a handful of times. V and J are TRBV9 and TRBJ1-1; no definite D call. Trimming took 0 bases from V and 4 from J, leaving 13 bases between them. This CDR3 contains 15 residues. CDR1 SGDLS and CDR2 YYNGEE come from the germline V gene. The CDR3 region is CASSVGEGRSTEAFF. The CDR3 DNA follows: TGTGCCAGCAGCGTAGGGGAGGGAAGGAGCACTGAAGCTTTCTTT.

This clone occurred a few times. The chain uses TRBV2 and TRBJ2-3, with TRBD1 as a possible D gene (7 bases). The CDR3 loop spans 15 amino acids. V was cut by 8 bases and J by 0 bases, with 15 bases left in between. Germline-derived CDR1 and CDR2 are SNHLY and FYNNEI. CDR3 residues: CASRLPGGSTDTQYF. The DNA of the CDR3 is TGTGCCAGCCGATTGCCAGGGGGGAGCACAGATACGCAGTATTTT.

CDR3: CASSQDNGYYGYTF. The CDR3 DNA sequence: TGCGCCAGCAGCCAAGACAACGGCTACTATGGCTACACCTTC. The chain recombines TRBV4-1 with TRBJ1-2; D gene ambiguous. The CDR3 extends over 14 amino acids. The germline gives CDR1 MGHRA, CDR2 YSYEKL. V shed 0 bases and J shed 3 bases, with 8 bases lying between them.

The chain links TRBV7-9 to TRBJ2-4; no clear D gene. Germline CDR1 is SEHNR and CDR2 is FQNEAQ (reference sequence). The CDR3 spans 18 residues. V dropped 2 bases and J dropped 0 bases, with 17 bases sitting between them. The CDR3: CASSLPRTLDLAKNIQYF. In DNA, the CDR3 is TGTGCCAGCAGCTTACCCAGGACCTTGGATCTAGCCAAAAACATTCAGTACTTC.

The rearrangement uses TRBV30 and TRBJ2-1, with 8 bases that match TRBD1. CDR1 and CDR2 from the germline V gene are GTSNPN and SVGIG (reference sequence). J lost 5 bases, V lost 0 bases, and 0 bases had no gene match. There are 13 residues in the CDR3. CDR3 in amino acids: CAWSVQGDNEQFF. DNA for the CDR3: TGTGCCTGGAGTGTACAGGGGGACAATGAGCAGTTCTTC.

With respect to this clone: This CDR3 is also generated by other DNA sequences in the sample. The chain employs TRBV29-1 and TRBJ2-7; D is undetermined. V lost 1 base to trimming and J lost 6 bases, with 10 bases between them. The length of the CDR3 is 12 residues. The V gene's germline CDR1 is SQVTM and CDR2 ANQGSEA. This chain's CDR3 is CSVEGGRSEQYF. CDR3 in DNA: TGCAGCGTTGAAGGCGGACGGTCCGAGCAGTACTTC.

This clone has only a few counts. The chain uses TRBV5-1 and TRBJ2-1, with 8 bases that match TRBD2. Per the germline V gene, CDR1 is SGHRS and CDR2 is YFSETQ. The V segment lost 5 bases and the J segment 4 bases; nucleotides outside the gene matches: 2. CDR3 size: 13 residues. CDR3 in DNA: TGCGCCAGCAGGACTAGCGAGTACAATGAGCAGTTCTTC. The encoded protein is CASRTSEYNEQFF.

The chain links TRBV2 to TRBJ2-2; D is perhaps TRBD1 (6 bases). The CDR3 runs to 14 residues. Trimming took 6 bases from V and 1 from J, leaving 9 bases between them. Germline loops: CDR1 SNHLY, CDR2 FYNNEI. CDR3 in amino acids: CASRGTLNTGELFF. The CDR3 bases are TGTGCCAGCAGGGGGACACTGAACACCGGGGAGCTGTTTTTT.